The clone carrying this TCR beta chain was seen ten or more times. No antigen is known for it. CDR3 regions were amplified by Arm-PCR using iRepertoire HTBI primers to build TCR beta libraries. TCRdb re-derived calls from the multiplex PCR reads in MiXCR, one entry per CDR3 protein. The data contain around 340,000 distinct CDR3 sequences, 15% to 20% of them singletons. J was trimmed by 5 bases and V by 2 bases; bases with no gene match: 13. CDR1 and CDR2 (germline): DFQATT, SNEGSKA (reference sequence). The CDR3 is made up of 17 amino acids. This entry is derived from a study of regulatory T cells in long-lasting Graves disease. Notes on the study in general: TRBV28, TRBJ1-2 and TRBJ2-5 emerged as the favored segments in persistent disease.

Described time point: persistent/refractory GD, antithyroid drugs over 5 years with positive TRAb. The TCR library was prepared using RNA isolated from PBMCs. The gene calls are TRBV20-1 and TRBJ2-2; TRBD1 matches at 8 bases. This clonotype originated in a female donor with Graves disease. The source was peripheral blood mononuclear cells (PBMCs), collected when the disease was refractory, from a patient treated with antithyroid drugs. The CDR3 region has the DNA TGCAGTGCTAGAAGCGGACAGGGACGAGGAGGAACCGGGGAGCTGTTTTTT. Translated: CSARSGQGRGGTGELFF.